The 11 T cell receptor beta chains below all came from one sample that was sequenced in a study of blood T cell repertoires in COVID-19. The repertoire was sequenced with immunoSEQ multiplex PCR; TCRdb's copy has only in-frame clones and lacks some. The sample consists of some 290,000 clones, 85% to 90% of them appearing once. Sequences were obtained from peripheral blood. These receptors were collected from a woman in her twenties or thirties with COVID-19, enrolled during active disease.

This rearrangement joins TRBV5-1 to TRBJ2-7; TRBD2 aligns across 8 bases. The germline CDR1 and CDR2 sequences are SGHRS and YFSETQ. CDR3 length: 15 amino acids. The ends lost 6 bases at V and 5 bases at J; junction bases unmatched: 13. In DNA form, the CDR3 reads TGCGCCAGCACCCCACGGGAGGGCCGAGCCCACGAGCAGTACTTC. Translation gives CASTPREGRAHEQYF.

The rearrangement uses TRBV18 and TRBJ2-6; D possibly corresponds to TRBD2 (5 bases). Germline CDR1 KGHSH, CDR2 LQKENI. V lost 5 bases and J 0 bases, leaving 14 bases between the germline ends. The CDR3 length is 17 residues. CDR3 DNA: TGTGCCAGCTCAGTGGGCGCTGGGAGCTCTGGGGCCAACGTCCTGACTTTC. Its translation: CASSVGAGSSGANVLTF.

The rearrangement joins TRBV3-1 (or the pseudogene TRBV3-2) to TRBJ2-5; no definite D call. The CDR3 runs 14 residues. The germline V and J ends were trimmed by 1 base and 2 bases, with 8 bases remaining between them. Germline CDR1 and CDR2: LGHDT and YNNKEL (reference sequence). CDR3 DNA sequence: TGTGCCAGCAGCCAAGTGGCGGTTCAAGAGACCCAGTACTTC. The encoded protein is CASSQVAVQETQYF.

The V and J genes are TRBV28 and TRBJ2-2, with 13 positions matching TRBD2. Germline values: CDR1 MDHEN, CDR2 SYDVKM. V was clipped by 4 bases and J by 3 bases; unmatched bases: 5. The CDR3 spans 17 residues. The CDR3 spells CASSSRTSGRYTGELFF. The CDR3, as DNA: TGTGCCAGCAGTTCCCGGACTAGCGGGAGATACACCGGGGAGCTGTTTTTT. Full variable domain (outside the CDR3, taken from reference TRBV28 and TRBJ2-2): DVKVTQSSRYLVKRTGEKVFLECVQDMDHENMFWYRQDPGLGLRLIYFSYDVKMKEKGDIPEGYSVSREKKERFSLILESASTNQTSMYLCASSSRTSGRYTGELFFGEGSRLTVL.

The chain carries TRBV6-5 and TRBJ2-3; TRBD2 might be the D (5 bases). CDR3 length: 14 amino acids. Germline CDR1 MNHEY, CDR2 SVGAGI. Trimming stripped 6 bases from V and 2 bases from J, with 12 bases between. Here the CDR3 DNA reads TGTGCCAGCAGGACGGGATCCTACACAGATACGCAGTATTTT. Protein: CASRTGSYTDTQYF.

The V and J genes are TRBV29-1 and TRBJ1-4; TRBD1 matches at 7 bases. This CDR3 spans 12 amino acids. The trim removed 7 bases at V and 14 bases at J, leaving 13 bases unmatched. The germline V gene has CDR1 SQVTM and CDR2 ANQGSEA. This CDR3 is CSARGDSRQLFF. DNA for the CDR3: TGCAGCGCCAGGGGGGACAGCCGGCAGCTGTTTTTT. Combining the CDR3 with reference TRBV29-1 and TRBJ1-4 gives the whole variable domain SAVISQKPSRDICQRGTSLTIQCQVDSQVTMMFWYRQQPGQSLTLIATANQGSEATYESGFVIDKFPISRPNLTFSTLTVSNMSPEDSSIYLCSARGDSRQLFFGSGTQLSVL.

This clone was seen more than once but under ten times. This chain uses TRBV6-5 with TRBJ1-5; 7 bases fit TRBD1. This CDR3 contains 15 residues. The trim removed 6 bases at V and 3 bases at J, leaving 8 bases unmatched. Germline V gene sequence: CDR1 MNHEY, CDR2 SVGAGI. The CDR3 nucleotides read TGTGCCAGCAGCAGAACAGGGGCTAACAATCAGCCCCAGCATTTT. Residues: CASSRTGANNQPQHF.

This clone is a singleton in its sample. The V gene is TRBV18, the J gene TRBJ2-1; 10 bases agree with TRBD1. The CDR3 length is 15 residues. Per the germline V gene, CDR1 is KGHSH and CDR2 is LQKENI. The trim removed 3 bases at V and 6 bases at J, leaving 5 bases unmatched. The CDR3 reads CASSPGDRGINEQFF. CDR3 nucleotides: TGTGCCAGCTCACCTGGGGACAGGGGTATCAATGAGCAGTTCTTC.

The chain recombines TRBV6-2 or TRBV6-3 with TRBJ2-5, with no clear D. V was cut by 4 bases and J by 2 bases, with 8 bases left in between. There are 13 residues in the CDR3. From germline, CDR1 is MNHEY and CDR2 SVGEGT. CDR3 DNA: TGTGCCAGCAGTTTCGGCGGACAAGAGACCCAGTACTTC. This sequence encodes CASSFGGQETQYF.

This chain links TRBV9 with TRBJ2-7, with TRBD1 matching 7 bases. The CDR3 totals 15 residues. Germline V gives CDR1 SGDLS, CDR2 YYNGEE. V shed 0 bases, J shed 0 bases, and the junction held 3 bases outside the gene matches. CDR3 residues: CASSVGAGGSYEQYF. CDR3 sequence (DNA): TGTGCCAGCAGCGTAGGGGCAGGGGGCTCCTACGAGCAGTACTTC.

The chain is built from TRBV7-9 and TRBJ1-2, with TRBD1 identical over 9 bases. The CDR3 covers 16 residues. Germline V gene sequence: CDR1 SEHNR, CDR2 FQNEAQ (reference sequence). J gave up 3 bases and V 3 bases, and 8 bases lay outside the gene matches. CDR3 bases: TGTGCCAGCAGCTTGGAGGGACAGGGCTCAGACTATGGCTACACCTTC. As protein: CASSLEGQGSDYGYTF.